One and the same sample provided the 28 T cell receptor beta chains below, sequenced in a study of blood T cell repertoires in COVID-19. The method was immunoSEQ multiplex PCR; TCRdb's version includes in-frame clones alone and lacks a portion of them. The table lists over 75,000 clones, 75% to 85% of them singletons. Material for sequencing was peripheral blood. All receptors derive from a woman aged 70-85 years with acute or convalescent COVID-19.

J is TRBJ2-7 and V is TRBV3-1 (or the pseudogene TRBV3-2); 11 positions agree with TRBD2. This CDR3 comprises 16 residues. Trimming took 3 bases from V and 7 from J; bases not matched to a gene: 11. CDR1 is LGHDT, CDR2 YNNKEL, per germline (reference sequence). CDR3: CASSHAGTSGNMEQYF. The DNA for the CDR3 is TGTGCCAGCAGCCATGCCGGGACTAGCGGAAACATGGAGCAGTACTTC.

V is TRBV4-3 and J is TRBJ2-7; D may be TRBD1 (6 bases). This CDR3 contains 16 residues. Per germline, CDR1 LGHNA and CDR2 YSLEER. V was clipped by 0 bases and J by 4 bases, with 16 bases between them. The CDR3 loop reads CASSQDLQGTAYEQYF. The CDR3 region has the DNA TGCGCCAGCAGCCAAGATCTTCAGGGGACGGCTTACGAGCAGTACTTC.

The chain combines TRBV2 with TRBJ1-2; no reliable D call. V shed 4 bases and J shed 1 base, with 7 bases lying between them. The CDR3 has 13 amino acids. Germline loops: CDR1 SNHLY, CDR2 FYNNEI. For the CDR3, the DNA is TGTGCCAGCAGTGGGGCGGGTAACTATGGCTACACCTTC. It encodes CASSGAGNYGYTF. Full variable domain (outside the CDR3, taken from reference TRBV2 and TRBJ1-2): EPEVTQTPSHQVTQMGQEVILRCVPISNHLYFYWYRQILGQKVEFLVSFYNNEISEKSEIFDDQFSVERPDGSNFTLKIRSTKLEDSAMYFCASSGAGNYGYTFGSGTRLTVV.

The CDR3: CASSLAGAHEQYF. The CDR3 DNA sequence: TGTGCCAGCAGCTTAGCGGGAGCCCACGAGCAGTACTTC. J is TRBJ2-7 and V is TRBV7-9, with D perhaps TRBD2 (5 bases). Trimming left V 0 bases short and J 5 bases short, with 8 bases between. CDR1 and CDR2 from the germline V gene are SEHNR and FQNEAQ (reference sequence). This CDR3 has 13 residues.

For the CDR3, the DNA is TGTGCCAGCAGCCAAGGCCCCGGACAGGCGACGATCTACGAGCAGTACTTC. Translating gives CASSQGPGQATIYEQYF. J is TRBJ2-7 and V is TRBV3-1 (or the pseudogene TRBV3-2), with TRBD1 matching over 7 bases. J lost 3 bases, V lost 1 base, and 12 bases had no gene match. This CDR3 is built from 17 residues. CDR1 and CDR2 from the germline V gene are LGHDT and YNNKEL (reference sequence).

V usage is TRBV28 and J usage is TRBJ1-1; possible D gene TRBD1, 5 bases. V lost 2 bases, J lost 11 bases, and 12 bases lay in between. Per germline, CDR1 MDHEN and CDR2 SYDVKM. There are 12 residues in the CDR3. CDR3 loop: CASSLRRGWAFF. For the CDR3, the DNA is TGTGCCAGCAGTTTACGTCGGGGGTGGGCTTTCTTT.

The chain is built from TRBV9 and TRBJ2-7; no definite D call. From germline, CDR1 is SGDLS and CDR2 YYNGEE. Trimming took off 1 base at V and 5 bases at J, with 13 bases between the two ends. CDR3 length equals 14 residues. CDR3 sequence reads: CASSVRPFGDEQYF. The CDR3 DNA sequence: TGTGCCAGCAGCGTAAGGCCCTTCGGAGACGAGCAGTACTTC.

This chain uses TRBV5-4 with TRBJ1-4, with a weak D call TRBD1 (5 bases). The CDR3 covers 14 residues. Germline lookup yields CDR1 SGHNT and CDR2 YYREEE (reference sequence). V lost 4 bases to trimming and J lost 1 base, with 8 bases between them. The CDR3 sequence is CASSPGLTNEKLFF. CDR3 DNA sequence: TGTGCCAGCAGCCCAGGGCTAACTAATGAAAAACTGTTTTTT.

The chain joins TRBV10-3 to TRBJ1-1; D remains unclear. The length of the CDR3 is 15 residues. Deletions cut 5 bases from V and 0 bases from J, with 13 bases between. CDR1 and CDR2 from the germline V gene are ENHRY and SYGVKD. The CDR3 is CAISKAGGLNTEAFF. CDR3 in DNA: TGTGCCATCAGTAAAGCTGGCGGGTTGAACACTGAAGCTTTCTTT.

This rearrangement joins TRBV2 to TRBJ2-3; TRBD2 agrees at 10 bases. After removal of 2 bases from V and 2 bases from J, the junction contained 7 bases not matched to a gene. This CDR3 region has 17 residues. Germline V CDR1 and CDR2: SNHLY, FYNNEI. As DNA, the CDR3 is TGTGCCAGCAGTGAATTCTCACTAGCGGGATTCACAGATACGCAGTATTTT. Its translation is CASSEFSLAGFTDTQYF.

V gene TRBV9 combines with J gene TRBJ1-3; D gene uncertain. The CDR3 runs to 14 residues. V gave up 4 bases and J gave up 4 bases, with 12 bases separating them. CDR1 and CDR2 (germline): SGDLS, YYNGEE. The CDR3 here is CASSPAATGNTIYF. CDR3 sequence (DNA): TGTGCCAGCAGCCCCGCGGCCACAGGAAACACCATATATTTT.

The chain uses TRBV19 and TRBJ2-5, with 7 bases identical to TRBD1. The germline gives CDR1 LNHDA, CDR2 SQIVND (reference sequence). The CDR3 length is 15 residues. Trimming cost V 9 bases and J 5 bases; bases outside gene matches: 15. CDR3 sequence (DNA): TGTGCCAGCGAACCCGAAACAGGGGTTGAGGAGACCCAGTACTTC. This translates into CASEPETGVEETQYF.

The V gene is TRBV12-3 or TRBV12-4, the J gene TRBJ1-2, with no clear D. This CDR3 has 12 residues. V was clipped by 6 bases and J by 5 bases, with 10 bases between them. The CDR3 DNA reads TGTGCCAGCAGCCGGGAAGGGTATGGCTACACCTTC. This translates into CASSREGYGYTF.

This clone is deemed medium-sized. The chain has TRBV5-1 and TRBJ1-2, with TRBD1 as a possible D gene (5 bases). Germline V gene lookup returns CDR1 SGHRS and CDR2 YFSETQ. This CDR3 is 12 amino acids long. V dropped 4 bases and J dropped 11 bases, with 15 bases sitting between them. The CDR3: CASSPRGGMYTF. CDR3 coding DNA: TGCGCCAGCAGCCCCCGGGGGGGAATGTACACCTTC.

The chain couples TRBV7-3 to TRBJ2-7; 7 bases line up with TRBD1. The CDR3 covers 14 residues. J gave up 2 bases and V 2 bases, and 3 bases lay outside the gene matches. Germline V gene sequence: CDR1 SGHTA, CDR2 FQGTGA. CDR3 DNA sequence: TGTGCCAGCAGCTTAGGGGGACAGCCCTACGAGCAGTACTTC. It translates to CASSLGGQPYEQYF.

There are a few counts of this clone. The rearrangement joins TRBV6-5 to TRBJ1-5, with D perhaps TRBD1 (6 bases). Germline CDR1 MNHEY, CDR2 SVGAGI. The CDR3 has 13 residues. Trimming cost V 6 bases and J 9 bases, with 15 bases left between them. The CDR3 region is CASRGASDRPQHF. For the CDR3, the DNA is TGTGCCAGCAGGGGGGCCTCGGATCGGCCCCAGCATTTT.

The chain couples TRBV11-2 to TRBJ2-1; D not certain. Germline loops: CDR1 SGHAT, CDR2 FQNNGV. This CDR3 has 16 amino acids. Trimming left V 2 bases short and J 0 bases short, with 11 bases between. The CDR3 sequence is CASSLRRHPSYNEQFF. For the CDR3, the DNA is TGTGCCAGCAGCTTAAGGCGACACCCCTCCTACAATGAGCAGTTCTTC.

This chain connects TRBV18 to TRBJ2-3, with 8 positions matching TRBD1. This CDR3 has 18 amino acids. Germline trimming cut 4 bases from V and 2 bases from J; bases unmatched to any gene: 14. Germline CDR1 is KGHSH and CDR2 is LQKENI. CDR3 in DNA: TGTGCCAGCTCACTCAGGGGGCCTTGGGAGCGATACACAGATACGCAGTATTTT. It is translated as CASSLRGPWERYTDTQYF.

This clone was observed at least ten times. This rearrangement joins TRBV2 to TRBJ2-6, with 7 bases fitting TRBD1. Germline CDR1 and CDR2: SNHLY and FYNNEI. This CDR3 has 15 amino acids. The ends lost 5 bases at V and 3 bases at J; junction bases unmatched: 4. In nucleotides, the CDR3 is TGTGCCAGCAGTCCTACAGGGGTTGGGGCCAACGTCCTGACTTTC. Protein sequence: CASSPTGVGANVLTF.

The chain employs TRBV30 and TRBJ1-4; TRBD1 is a possible D gene (6 bases). V dropped 4 bases and J dropped 6 bases, with 18 bases sitting between them. CDR3 length: 15 amino acids. Germline CDR1 and CDR2: GTSNPN and SVGIG (reference sequence). The CDR3 loop is CAWIPGEGPHEKLFF. CDR3 nucleotides: TGTGCCTGGATACCAGGGGAAGGTCCTCATGAAAAACTGTTTTTT. The full variable domain, with the rest looked up from reference TRBV30 and TRBJ1-4, is SQTIHQWPATLVQPVGSPLSLECTVEGTSNPNLYWYRQAAGRGLQLLFYSVGIGQISSEVPQNLSASRPQDRQFILSSKKLLLSDSGFYLCAWIPGEGPHEKLFFGSGTQLSVL.

The chain combines TRBV10-3 with TRBJ2-5, with TRBD1 identical over 7 bases. The V segment lost 10 bases and the J segment 4 bases; nucleotides outside the gene matches: 6. The length of the CDR3 is 12 residues. Germline-derived CDR1 and CDR2 are ENHRY and SYGVKD. CDR3 in amino acids: CASGQEVETQYF. The CDR3, as DNA: TGTGCCAGCGGACAGGAGGTAGAGACCCAGTACTTC.

V usage is TRBV7-3 and J usage is TRBJ2-1; a possible D gene is TRBD2 (7 bases). CDR3 length: 15 amino acids. The germline V and J ends were trimmed by 3 bases and 3 bases, with 12 bases remaining between them. Germline loops: CDR1 SGHTA, CDR2 FQGTGA. The CDR3 here is CASSFGGGSYNEQFF. CDR3 nucleotides: TGTGCCAGCAGCTTTGGGGGCGGGAGCTACAATGAGCAGTTCTTC.

This chain links TRBV9 with TRBJ2-1, with D possibly being TRBD2 (7 bases). Per the germline V gene, CDR1 is SGDLS and CDR2 is YYNGEE. The CDR3 runs 15 residues. Trimming cost V 4 bases and J 7 bases, with 18 bases left between them. The CDR3 region is CASSPPPGGLNEQFF. The DNA for the CDR3 is TGTGCCAGCAGCCCCCCTCCGGGGGGCTTAAATGAGCAGTTCTTC.

The chain links TRBV19 to TRBJ2-7; 7 bases align to TRBD2. Germline V gene lookup returns CDR1 LNHDA and CDR2 SQIVND (reference sequence). The trim removed 5 bases at V and 5 bases at J, leaving 12 bases unmatched. The CDR3 has 15 residues. DNA of the CDR3: TGTGCCAGTAGTGGAGTAAGCGGGACCCTTGACGAGCAGTACTTC. Its translation: CASSGVSGTLDEQYF. Based on the CDR3 plus reference TRBV19 and TRBJ2-7, the full variable domain is DGGITQSPKYLFRKEGQNVTLSCEQNLNHDAMYWYRQDPGQGLRLIYYSQIVNDFQKGDIAEGYSVSREKKESFPLTVTSAQKNPTAFYLCASSGVSGTLDEQYFGPGTRLTVT.

This sequence joins TRBV9 and TRBJ2-3; D possibly corresponds to TRBD2 (7 bases). The germline V gene has CDR1 SGDLS and CDR2 YYNGEE. V dropped 3 bases and J dropped 5 bases, with 16 bases sitting between them. The CDR3 totals 15 residues. The CDR3: CASSERDILGDTQYF. The CDR3 DNA reads as TGTGCCAGCAGCGAGCGGGACATTTTAGGAGATACGCAGTATTTT.

The count of this clone is one. CDR3: CASSQVGRGTGELFF. The CDR3 DNA is TGCGCCAGCAGCCAAGTAGGCAGGGGGACCGGGGAGCTGTTTTTT. This chain joins TRBV4-1 and TRBJ2-2; 7 bases fit TRBD1. The CDR3 totals 15 residues. Germline V gene lookup returns CDR1 MGHRA and CDR2 YSYEKL. With V trimmed by 1 base and J by 5 bases, 4 bases remained unmatched.

J is TRBJ2-7 and V is TRBV18; perhaps TRBD1 as D (5 bases). Germline CDR1 KGHSH, CDR2 LQKENI. Trimming shortened V by 3 bases and J by 8 bases, and 14 bases separated the two germline ends. This CDR3 comprises 13 residues. CDR3 DNA: TGTGCCAGCTCACCCCGACAGAGCGCGAAGCAGTACTTC. It encodes CASSPRQSAKQYF.

The rearrangement links TRBV6-5 to TRBJ2-6; possible D gene TRBD1, 5 bases. Germline values: CDR1 MNHEY, CDR2 SVGAGI. The CDR3 sequence is 16 residues long. V lost 0 bases and J 4 bases, leaving 10 bases between the germline ends. The CDR3 DNA sequence: TGTGCCAGCAGTTACTCGAGACAGTCAGGGGCCAACGTCCTGACTTTC. Its protein is CASSYSRQSGANVLTF.